These T cell receptor beta chains were read from a single sample in a study of identical twins. TCRdb re-called the 5' RACE reads with MiXCR, one entry per CDR3 protein. The sample records hundreds of thousands of distinct CDR3 sequences, 15% to 20% being singletons. These same records also appear under a second study, on T cells expressing NK-cell markers.

The material sequenced was PBMCs. The receptor set was obtained from a woman aged 18-30 years in good health. CDR3s include the opening cysteine and the closing phenylalanine or tryptophan. A D gene is named only where the DNA matches it firmly. The listing skips clone size in some rows; elsewhere it reads once, few, many or a size class.

clone size	D gene	V gene	J gene	CDR3 DNA	CDR3 protein
.	TRBD2	TRBV10-2	TRBJ2-5	TGCGCCAGCAGCCCAAGGGGACTAAAAGAGACCCAGTACTTC	CASSPRGLKETQYF
few	.	TRBV5-1	TRBJ1-1	TGCGCCAGCAGCTTGAACGGATACGACGCTGAAGCTTTCTTT	CASSLNGYDAEAFF
few	TRBD1	TRBV20-1	TRBJ1-2	TGCAGTGCTAGGCCTGGACAGGCCGACTATGGCTACACCTTC	CSARPGQADYGYTF
few	.	TRBV29-1	TRBJ1-2	TGCAGCCACGGAGAAGTTAACGGCTACACCTTC	CSHGEVNGYTF
many	.	TRBV12-3/TRBV12-4	TRBJ1-6	TGTGCCAGCAGTTTAGGGGCAGTCACATTGAGGAATTCACCCCTCCACTTT	CASSLGAVTLRNSPLHF
few	TRBD1	TRBV28	TRBJ2-7	TGTGCCAGCAGTTTAATCGGACAGGGATACGAGCAGTACTTC	CASSLIGQGYEQYF
.	.	TRBV9	TRBJ1-5	TGTGCCAGCAGCCAGAAGGGGATTGGGCAGCCCCAGCATTTT	CASSQKGIGQPQHF
few	TRBD1	TRBV20-1	TRBJ2-2	TGCAGTGCCGCGAAAGGGACAGGGGGCCCCGGGGAGCTGTTTTTT	CSAAKGTGGPGELFF
few	.	TRBV6-1	TRBJ2-7	TGTGCCAGCAGTGAAGAGTTTGGGATCTCCTACGAGCAGTACTTC	CASSEEFGISYEQYF
.	.	TRBV5-1	TRBJ2-3	TGCGCCAGCAGCCCCTGGACAGACCCGGTAGGAGATACGCAGTATTTT	CASSPWTDPVGDTQYF
few	TRBD1	TRBV7-9	TRBJ2-1	TGTGCCAGCACAGGGGGACCCCACAATGAGCAGTTCTTC	CASTGGPHNEQFF
.	.	TRBV7-8	TRBJ2-7	TGTGCCAGCAGCTTAGTGGCTCAGGGGTTTGGGGAGCAGTACTTC	CASSLVAQGFGEQYF
.	.	TRBV6-2/TRBV6-3	TRBJ2-1	TGTGCCAGCAGTTACCCCAGAATATACAATGAGCAGTTCTTC	CASSYPRIYNEQFF
few	.	TRBV20-1	TRBJ2-7	TGCAGTGCTACCGGGATCCTATACGAGCAGTACTTC	CSATGILYEQYF
.	TRBD2	TRBV12-3/TRBV12-4	TRBJ2-5	TGTGCCAGCAGTCTGACTAGCGGGGAGACCCAGTACTTC	CASSLTSGETQYF
few	.	TRBV10-3	TRBJ2-5	TGTGCCATCAGTGAAAGGCAGGATGAAGAGACCCAGTACTTC	CAISERQDEETQYF
.	.	TRBV7-7	TRBJ2-6	TGTGCTAGCAGCCCCGTAGCCGGGGCTGGGGCCAACGTCCTGACTTTC	CASSPVAGAGANVLTF
.	.	TRBV12-3/TRBV12-4	TRBJ2-1	TGTGCCAGCAGTATCGGGACTCCTCCGACCGAGGAGCAGTTCTTC	CASSIGTPPTEEQFF
.	.	TRBV6-1	TRBJ2-2	TGTGCCTCCCGGGGGCAGACAAACACCGGGGAGCTGTTTTTT	CASRGQTNTGELFF
few	TRBD1	TRBV29-1	TRBJ2-7	TGCAGCGTTTATCTGACAGGGGTTCCCTACGAGCAGTACTTC	CSVYLTGVPYEQYF
.	.	TRBV6-5	TRBJ1-3	TGTGCCAGCAGTTACGGGATTTCTGGAAACACCATATATTTT	CASSYGISGNTIYF
.	.	TRBV6-2/TRBV6-3	TRBJ1-1	TGTGCCAGCAGTTTCAGCAGGGGCGCCGCTGAAGCTTTCTTT	CASSFSRGAAEAFF
.	.	TRBV28	TRBJ2-2	TGTGCCAGCGTCTCACAAAACACCGGGGAGCTGTTTTTT	CASVSQNTGELFF
.	.	TRBV11-2	TRBJ2-1	TGTGCCAGCAGCTCAAAGGGTAGCGGTTACAATGAGCAGTTCTTC	CASSSKGSGYNEQFF
many	TRBD1	TRBV12-3/TRBV12-4	TRBJ1-2	TGTGCCAGCAGTTTAGGTGGGACAGGTGTCTATGGCTACACCTTC	CASSLGGTGVYGYTF
.	TRBD2	TRBV27	TRBJ2-2	TGTGCCAGCAGTTCGGGACTAGCGGGGTTACCGAACACCGGGGAGCTGTTTTTT	CASSSGLAGLPNTGELFF
few	TRBD1	TRBV6-5	TRBJ2-7	TGTGCCAGCAGTTACGGGACAGACATCTACGAGCAGTACTTC	CASSYGTDIYEQYF
few	.	TRBV29-1	TRBJ2-3	TGCAGCGTAAGCCTGGGGGGAAACACAGATACGCAGTATTTT	CSVSLGGNTDTQYF
.	TRBD1	TRBV7-2	TRBJ2-7	TGTGCCAGCAGCATAAAGACAGGGCTCGAGCAGTACTTC	CASSIKTGLEQYF
once	.	TRBV12-5	TRBJ2-1	TGTGCTAGTGGTTTGGTACTCGAAAATGAGCAGTTCTTC	CASGLVLENEQFF
.	.	TRBV12-3/TRBV12-4	TRBJ2-1	TGTGCCAGCAGTGTGGGCGCCTCCTACAATGAGCAGTTCTTC	CASSVGASYNEQFF
.	TRBD1	TRBV5-1	TRBJ2-7	TGCGCCAGCAGCAGGACAGGGGTGGAGGAGTACTTC	CASSRTGVEEYF
once	.	TRBV12-3/TRBV12-4	TRBJ2-2	TGTGCCAGCGTCACCTCGAACACCGGGGAGCTGTTTTTT	CASVTSNTGELFF
few	.	TRBV7-2	TRBJ2-3	TGTGCCAGCAGCTTAAGGCCCGAAGGCACAGATACGCAGTATTTT	CASSLRPEGTDTQYF
few	TRBD2	TRBV9	TRBJ2-3	TGTGCCAGCAGCGTTGGCGGGAGGAATACGCAGTATTTT	CASSVGGRNTQYF
few	.	TRBV11-2	TRBJ2-7	TGTGCCACTGGGAGGTTGGGCGGGATACAGCAGTACTTC	CATGRLGGIQQYF
.	TRBD1	TRBV7-2	TRBJ2-7	TGTGCCAGCAGCTCGGACAGGGTGAAGCAGTACTTC	CASSSDRVKQYF
.	.	TRBV5-1	TRBJ2-1	TGCGCCAGCAGCTTCCTCCAGATTAATGAGCAGTTCTTC	CASSFLQINEQFF
.	TRBD1	TRBV10-1	TRBJ1-4	TGCGCCAGCATCCCGGGACAGGGCTTATTTGCAACTAATGAAAAACTGTTTTTT	CASIPGQGLFATNEKLFF
.	.	TRBV20-1	TRBJ2-2	TGCAGTGCTAGAGGCAGCCGAAACACCGGGGAGCTGTTTTTT	CSARGSRNTGELFF
few	.	TRBV5-4	TRBJ1-2	TGTGCCAGCAGCTCCCCAGGACATAACTATGGCTACACCTTC	CASSSPGHNYGYTF
many	TRBD1	TRBV6-1	TRBJ1-6	TGTGCCAGCGGAAAGAAAACGCGGACAGGGCAATCACCCCTCCACTTT	CASGKKTRTGQSPLHF
few	TRBD1	TRBV25-1	TRBJ2-5	TGTGCCAGCAGTACCAGGACAGGGGGCGAGGAGACCCAGTACTTC	CASSTRTGGEETQYF
.	.	TRBV20-1	TRBJ2-1	TGCAGTGCTAGGGGACCCGGGCAGCAGTTCTTC	CSARGPGQQFF
few	TRBD1	TRBV20-1	TRBJ1-2	TGCAGTGCTAGTTCATCAGGGGGTGATGGCTACACCTTC	CSASSSGGDGYTF